Given below is one T cell receptor (beta chain) in context. Antigen specificity is unknown. This CDR3 comprises 16 residues. V lost 6 bases and J lost 4, with 22 bases in between. The germline V gene encodes CDR1 KGHSH and CDR2 LQKENI. This entry belongs to a study of graft-versus-host responses after intestinal transplantation. Looking at the study overall: Grafts that recipients had were multivisceral, liver-intestinal, or isolated intestinal transplants. The study, taken as a whole, reports: The presence of high graft-versus-host to host-versus-graft clonal ratios in allografts characterized patients with graft-donor T cell macrochimerism.

The data were produced by immunoSEQ multiplex PCR, yet TCRdb's version contains in-frame clones alone and is incomplete. This table holds approximately 100,000 clones, roughly 84% found once. Sequenced material: unstimulated CD4+ T cells sorted from spleen or lymph node cells, taken before intestinal transplant. The gene calls are TRBV18 and TRBJ2-7, with D perhaps matching TRBD1 (6 bases). The clonotype originates from a human donor who received an intestinal transplant. CDR3 amino acids: CASSWVTKGVEYEQYF. DNA for the CDR3: TGTGCCAGCTCCTGGGTCACGAAGGGGGTGGAATACGAGCAGTACTTC.